This T cell receptor (beta chain) was profiled in a study of blood T cell repertoires in COVID-19 (dated by TCRdb to the early 2020s). With respect to the entire study: Samples covering the acute and convalescent phases of COVID-19 were provided by collaborators in the United States, Italy and Spain. The repertoires were made available in a free public database intended to serve as a resource for research on the immune response to SARS-CoV-2. HLA class I and class II types, where available, came from metadata supplied by the sample provider rather than from assay-based typing. Nearly every sample came with metadata listing a de-identified subject ID, COVID-19 status, age in years and sex. The dataset comprised deeply sampled blood TCRbeta repertoires from subjects exposed to, actively infected with, or recovered from COVID-19. The prospective study material was composed of cDNA or gDNA derived from T cells, B-cell-depleted T cells, or PBMCs. The samples were drawn from two sources: the first 160 participants of the ongoing ImmuneRACE study, and 1,200 or so subjects contributed by 6 global collaborators.

Overall study results and their limits: Clinical and demographic metadata were provided uncurated, with the amount varying by source and participant.

Each collaborating institution followed its own protocols to collect whole blood in K2EDTA tubes. For TCRbeta analysis, collaborator samples were shipped as frozen whole blood, as isolated PBMCs, or as DNA extracted from either sample type. On this clone: Its antigen is still unknown. It has no much larger one-base neighbor in the sample; base qualities were not kept.

TCRbeta CDR3 regions were amplified from genomic DNA by means of the immunoSEQ Assay, a bias-controlled multiplex PCR. From the authors' description of their analysis: Nucleated cell counts per sample were estimated from amplification of reference gene primers within the assay. To quantify the absolute abundance of each unique TCRbeta CDR3 rearrangement, sequence reads were collapsed and filtered. For each sample, productive Simpson clonality was calculated as the square root of Simpson's diversity index over productive rearrangements. Here the immuneACCESS table is served through TCRdb, limited to in-frame sequences with V and J called. Missing clones are a known gap in these copies; in checked studies unresolved V genes cover under half, and the rest lacks a known reason. The D gene and trimming were derived from the DNA, and the V and J assignments and clone size from that table. The sample has roughly 93,000 clones on record, over 70% of them singletons. In total, the top ten clones hold 0.85% to 1.2% of the sample.

The sequencing input was peripheral blood. The receptor comes from a human donor in a cohort sampled during active COVID-19.

The DNA sequence follows: TGTGCCAGCAGCCTTGAGGCGGGGGGCGGCGGCTACGAGCAGTACTTC. It translates as CASSLEAGGGGYEQYF. The chain is encoded by TRBV3-1 (or the pseudogene TRBV3-2) joined to TRBJ2-7; the junction holds 8 bases that match TRBD2. Taken from cysteine to phenylalanine, the CDR3 has 16 residues. Here the CDR3 DNA is all that survives: 48 bases in frame from base 1. CDR1 and CDR2 are read off the germline V gene (reference sequence) as LGHDT and YNNKEL. V is trimmed back by 4 bases and J by 3 bases, and the junction contains 11 bases that no gene match accounts for.